Here is one T cell receptor (beta chain) with its context. Germline assignment: CDR1 LNHDA and CDR2 SQIVND (reference sequence). The ends lost 3 bases at V and 7 bases at J; junction bases unmatched: 10. The CDR3 runs to 16 residues. The entry originates in a study of T cell changes during pregnancy in multiple sclerosis. Sequencing was performed with immunoSEQ multiplex PCR; in TCRdb, only in-frame clones are kept and a portion is missing. The sample lists about 100,000 clones, about 92% occurring once. The genes are TRBV19 and TRBJ1-3; 9 bases are a match to TRBD1. The sequence came from a female donor with multiple sclerosis, enrolled in a pregnancy study. The input for sequencing was peripheral blood, taken in the second trimester of pregnancy. The CDR3 region has the DNA TGTGCCAGTAGTATGGGGACAGGGAGGACGCTGAACACCATATATTTT. Protein: CASSMGTGRTLNTIYF.